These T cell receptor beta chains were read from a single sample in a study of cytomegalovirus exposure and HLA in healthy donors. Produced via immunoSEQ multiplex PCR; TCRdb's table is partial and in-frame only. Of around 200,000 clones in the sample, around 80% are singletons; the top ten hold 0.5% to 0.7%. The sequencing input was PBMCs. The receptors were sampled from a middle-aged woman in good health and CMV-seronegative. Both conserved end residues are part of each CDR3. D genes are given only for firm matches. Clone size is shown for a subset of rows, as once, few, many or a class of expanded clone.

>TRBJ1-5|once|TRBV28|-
TGTGCCAGCAGTTTAATACAGGTCGGCCAGCCCCAGCATTTT
CASSLIQVGQPQHF
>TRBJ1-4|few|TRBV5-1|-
TGCGCCAGCAGCTTCGAAGGGGTAGGAGAAAAACTGTTTTTT
CASSFEGVGEKLFF
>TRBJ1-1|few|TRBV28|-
TGTGCCAGCAGTTTACCGGATCTCTCAGGTGAAGCTTTCTTT
CASSLPDLSGEAFF
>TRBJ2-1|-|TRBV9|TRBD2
TGTGCCAGCGGGCCCAGCGGGGGGGCCAATGAGCAGTTCTTC
CASGPSGGANEQFF
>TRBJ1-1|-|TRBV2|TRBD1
TGTGCCAGCAGTTCGACAGGGTTCGGCACTGAAGCTTTCTTT
CASSSTGFGTEAFF
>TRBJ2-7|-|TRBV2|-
TGTGCCAGCAGTGGAGACACACCGTACGAGCAGTACTTC
CASSGDTPYEQYF
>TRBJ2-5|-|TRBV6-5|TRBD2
TGTGCCAGCAGTTTGGGACTAGCGGAGACCCAGTACTTC
CASSLGLAETQYF
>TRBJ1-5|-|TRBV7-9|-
TGTGCCAGCAGCTCCCCAGGGAATCAGCCCCAGCATTTT
CASSSPGNQPQHF
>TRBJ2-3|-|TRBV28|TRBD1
TGTGCCAGCAGAACGGACAGGGGACCTAGCACAGATACGCAGTATTTT
CASRTDRGPSTDTQYF
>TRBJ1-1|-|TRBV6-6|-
TGTGCCAGCAGTGTGGGCTATAAGGGGACTGAAGCTTTCTTT
CASSVGYKGTEAFF
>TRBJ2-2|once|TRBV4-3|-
TGCGCCAGCAGCCAAGTACTGGGCAACACCGGGGAGTTGTTTTTT
CASSQVLGNTGELFF
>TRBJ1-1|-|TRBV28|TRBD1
TGTGCCAGCAGATTCAGCCAGGGGGGCTTAGGAGCTTTCTTT
CASRFSQGGLGAFF
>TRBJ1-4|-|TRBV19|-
TGTGCCAGTAGTCATACAGGCTACCCGAATGAAAAACTGTTTTTT
CASSHTGYPNEKLFF
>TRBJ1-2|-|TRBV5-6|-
TGTGCCAGCAGCCCCGAGGCGGGGGGCCCAGGAAACACCTTC
CASSPEAGGPGNTF
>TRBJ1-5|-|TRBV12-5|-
TGTGCTAGTGGTTTGGGAGTTGGGGGGGCCAATCAGCCCCAGCATTTT
CASGLGVGGANQPQHF
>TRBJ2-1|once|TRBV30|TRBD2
TGTGCCTGGAGTCCCGGGACTAGCCAGTACAATGAGCAGTTCTTC
CAWSPGTSQYNEQFF
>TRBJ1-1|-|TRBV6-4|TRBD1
TGTGCCAGCAGTAGAAGACAGGGGGCAGTTACTGAAGCTTTCTTT
CASSRRQGAVTEAFF
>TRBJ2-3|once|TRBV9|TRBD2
TGTGCCAGCAGCGGGCCCCATGACGGGGGGGGAACAGATACGCAGTATTTT
CASSGPHDGGGTDTQYF
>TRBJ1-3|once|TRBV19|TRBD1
TGTGCCAGTTGGGATCGGAGGGGGCCCCACTCTGGAAACACCATATATTTT
CASWDRRGPHSGNTIYF
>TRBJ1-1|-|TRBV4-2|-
TGTGCCAGCAGCTCACTAACGGCTCCGGGGGTGAACACTGAAGCTTTCTTT
CASSSLTAPGVNTEAFF
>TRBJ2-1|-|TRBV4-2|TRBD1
TGTGCCAGCAGCCGGGACAGATCCAATGAGCAGTTCTTC
CASSRDRSNEQFF
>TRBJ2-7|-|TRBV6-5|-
TGTGCCAGCAGCTTTCCAGGCACAGGGTGGAAGTACTTC
CASSFPGTGWKYF
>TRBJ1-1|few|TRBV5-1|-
TGCGCCAGCAGCTTCGTGCAGGCGAACACTGAAGCTTTCTTT
CASSFVQANTEAFF
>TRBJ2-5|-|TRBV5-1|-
TGCGCCAGCAGCTTGGGCACACCCCAAGAGACCCAGTACTTC
CASSLGTPQETQYF
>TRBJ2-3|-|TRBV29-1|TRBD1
TGCAGCGTTGTCGGACAGGGGAACACAGATACGCAGTATTTT
CSVVGQGNTDTQYF
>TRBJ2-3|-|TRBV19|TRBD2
TGTGCCAGTAGTAGTCGCGGGACTAGAGGCACAGATACGCAGTATTTT
CASSSRGTRGTDTQYF
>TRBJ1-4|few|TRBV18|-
TGTGCCAGCTCACCACGGCAGGGGACTAATGAAAAACTGTTTTTT
CASSPRQGTNEKLFF
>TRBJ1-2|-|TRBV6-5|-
TGTGCCAGCAGTTACGGCAGGTCCTCCGGGGACTATGGCTACACCTTC
CASSYGRSSGDYGYTF
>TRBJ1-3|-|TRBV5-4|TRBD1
TGTGCCAGCAGCGGTGACAGGGCTGGAAGCACCATATATTTT
CASSGDRAGSTIYF
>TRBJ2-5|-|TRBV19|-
TGTGCCAGTAGTATAACCAGGGCTGAGACCCAGTACTTC
CASSITRAETQYF
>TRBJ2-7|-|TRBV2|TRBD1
TGTGCCAGCAGCCGCGGACAGGGGGAGGGGTACGAGCAGTACTTC
CASSRGQGEGYEQYF
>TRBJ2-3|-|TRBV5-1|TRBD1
TGCGCCAGCAGCTTGGAAGGGGGCTATTATACGCAGTATTTT
CASSLEGGYYTQYF
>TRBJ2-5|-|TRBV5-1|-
TGCGCCAGCAGCAATCGAGTGGAAGAGACCCAGTACTTC
CASSNRVEETQYF
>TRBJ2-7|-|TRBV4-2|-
TGTGCCAGCAGCCAAGCACAGCTCACCGACGAGCAGTACTTC
CASSQAQLTDEQYF
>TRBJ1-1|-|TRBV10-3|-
TGTGCCATCAGTGACTATGGACGGGGAGAAGCTTTCTTT
CAISDYGRGEAFF
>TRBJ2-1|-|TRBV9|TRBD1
TGTGCCAGCAGCGTAGATTACAGGGGGAGTTGGAATGAGCAGTTCTTC
CASSVDYRGSWNEQFF
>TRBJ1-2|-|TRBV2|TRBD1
TGTGCCAGCAGTCAAGTAAGGGACAGAGTTAACTATGGCTACACCTTC
CASSQVRDRVNYGYTF
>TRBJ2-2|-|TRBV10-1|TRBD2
TGCGCCAGTACCGGGACTAGCGGGGCGAATTGCGCGAACACCGGGGAGCTGTTTTTT
CASTGTSGANCANTGELFF
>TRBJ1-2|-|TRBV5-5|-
TGTGCCAGCAGTCCCGACAGGAACTATGGCTACACCTTC
CASSPDRNYGYTF
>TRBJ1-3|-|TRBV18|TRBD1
TGTGCCAGCTCACCCCGGGACAGAGGAAACACCATATATTTT
CASSPRDRGNTIYF
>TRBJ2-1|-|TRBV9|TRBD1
TGTGCCAGCAGCCTTCGATCCGGGACAGGGGGCGATGAGCAGTTCTTC
CASSLRSGTGGDEQFF
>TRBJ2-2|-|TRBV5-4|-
TGTGCCAGCAGCCCCCCCAGAGGCACCGGGGAGCTGTTTTTT
CASSPPRGTGELFF
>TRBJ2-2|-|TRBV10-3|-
TGTGCCATCAGGGAAAGCGCGAACACCGGGGAGCTGTTTTTT
CAIRESANTGELFF
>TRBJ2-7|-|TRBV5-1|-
TGCGCCAGCAGCGCCGAGGCAGTTCCCTCCTACGAGCAGTACTTC
CASSAEAVPSYEQYF
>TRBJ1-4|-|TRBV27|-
TGTGCCAGCAGACCCAGAGGGGACTTTGCAACTAATGAAAAACTGTTTTTT
CASRPRGDFATNEKLFF
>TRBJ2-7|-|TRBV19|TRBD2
TGTGCCAGTAGTATAGTCCCCGGGACTAGTTCGTCCGAGCAGTACTTC
CASSIVPGTSSSEQYF
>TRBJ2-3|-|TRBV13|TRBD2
TGTGCCAGCAGCATCAAACTAGCGGGAAACACAGATACGCAGTATTTT
CASSIKLAGNTDTQYF
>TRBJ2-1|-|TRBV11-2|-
TGTGCCAGCAGCGTTTACAGCTACAATGAGCAGTTCTTC
CASSVYSYNEQFF